Presented here are 9 T cell receptor beta chains from one specimen sequenced in a study of T cell clonality in common variable immunodeficiency. Findings of the study overall: Common variable immunodeficiency TCR beta sequences reportedly had fewer deletions and N-nucleotide insertions.

Their recognized antigens are unknown. TCRdb's copy holds only in-frame clones and misses some; the assay was immunoSEQ multiplex PCR. Observed in the sample are some 26,000 clones, none of them singletons. Sequences were obtained from peripheral blood mononuclear cells. These receptors were obtained from a human donor with common variable immunodeficiency.

Concerning this clone: The read ends 3 residues shy of where the CDR3 ends; the end is completed using the germline J gene. The V and J genes are TRBV18 and TRBJ1-5; 7 nucleotides agree with TRBD1. Germline V gene sequence: CDR1 KGHSH, CDR2 LQKENI. This CDR3 is built from 13 residues. CDR3 residues: CASSTDRTSPQHF. The part of the CDR3 DNA that was read is TGTGCCAGCTCAACGGACAGGACCTCCCCC. Using reference TRBV18 and TRBJ1-5 for the parts outside the CDR3, the full variable domain is NAGVMQNPRHLVRRRGQEARLRCSPMKGHSHVYWYRQLPEEGLKFMVYLQKENIIDESGMPKERFSAEFPKEGPSILRIQQVVRGDSAAYFCASSTDRTSPQHFGDGTRLSIL.

With regard to this clone: The read terminates 3 residues before the CDR3 end, so the remaining end is supplied by the germline J gene. This chain links TRBV7-8 with TRBJ2-2, with D possibly TRBD1 on 6 matching bases. The CDR3 has 15 amino acids. Germline CDR1 SGHVS, CDR2 FQNEAQ. V lost 2 bases and J 5 bases, leaving 12 bases between the germline ends. The DNA read from the CDR3 is TGTGCCAGCAGCTTAAGGACAGCAAAGACCGGGGAG. Translation: CASSLRTAKTGE. The whole CDR3 reads CASSLRTAKTGELFF.

Remarks on this clone: The read terminates 3 residues before the CDR3 end, so the remaining end is supplied by the germline J gene. This chain joins TRBV19 and TRBJ2-6, with 7 bases lining up with TRBD2. This CDR3 comprises 20 residues. V was pared by 3 bases and J by 3 bases, with 17 bases of the junction left unmatched. CDR1 is LNHDA and CDR2 is SQIVND in the germline V gene (reference sequence). The part of the CDR3 DNA that was read is TGTGCCAGTAGTATTTCCCACGCCTTGGGCGGGAGAGGTGGGGCCAACGTC. It translates to CASSISHALGGRGGANV. The CDR3, in full, reads CASSISHALGGRGGANVLTF.

This clone was observed a handful of times. The read ends 3 residues before the CDR3 terminus; that terminus is restored from the germline J gene. The chain links TRBV20-1 to TRBJ2-5; D is ambiguous. Germline CDR1 DFQATT, CDR2 SNEGSKA (reference sequence). Between the trimmed V and J ends, which lost 2 bases and 5 bases, there was a span of 9 bases. The CDR3 length is 12 residues. The CDR3 here is CSARISTETQYF. The sequenced part of the CDR3 DNA is TGCAGTGCTAGAATTTCGACTGAGACC.

This clone was recorded at least ten times. The read is 3 residues too short to cover the CDR3 end, so that end is filled in from the germline J gene. The chain links TRBV13 to TRBJ2-6; D not resolved. Germline CDR1 is PRHDT and CDR2 is FYEKMQ (reference sequence). The CDR3 spans 15 residues. With 3 bases removed from V and 0 bases from J, the gap between germline ends came to 6 bases. CDR3 bases read: TGTGCCAGCAGCTTTCGCGTCTCTGGGGCCAACGTC. This gives the protein CASSFRVSGANV. The whole CDR3 sequence is CASSFRVSGANVLTF.

This clone came up a few times. The CDR3 goes on 3 residues after the read ends, and that part is filled in from the germline J gene. The chain employs TRBV27 and TRBJ2-7; the match to TRBD2 covers 8 bases. V shed 2 bases and J 6 bases; nucleotides not matched to a gene: 9. The CDR3 has 15 amino acids. Germline loops: CDR1 MNHEY, CDR2 SMNVEV (reference sequence). CDR3 in amino acids: CASSLAAGGIREQYF. The DNA read from the CDR3 is TGTGCCAGCAGTTTAGCCGCGGGGGGCATACGCGAG.

Comment on this clone: Read coverage stops 3 residues before the CDR3 terminus; the germline J gene supplies the remainder. The gene calls are TRBV2 and TRBJ1-1, with 7 bases that match TRBD1. This CDR3 spans 13 amino acids. Germline V CDR1 and CDR2: SNHLY, FYNNEI. Losses at the gene ends were 9 bases for V and 3 bases for J; bases not matched to a gene: 7. The CDR3 protein is CASNSQGYTEAFF. The part of the CDR3 DNA that was read is TGTGCCAGTAATTCACAGGGGTACACTGAA.

Note on this clone: With the read ending 3 residues before the CDR3 end, the germline J gene is used to fill in that end. The chain links TRBV2 to TRBJ2-7, with 8 nucleotides matching TRBD2. V shed 7 bases and J 4 bases; nucleotides not matched to a gene: 18. There are 17 residues in the CDR3. The V gene's germline CDR1 is SNHLY and CDR2 FYNNEI. Partial CDR3 DNA: TGTGCCAGCATTGGGGGGTCACTCAGCGGGGGCAGGTACGAG. Translation gives CASIGGSLSGGRYE. In full, the CDR3 reads CASIGGSLSGGRYEQYF.

In this sample, this clone turned up many times. The read comes to an end 3 residues before the CDR3 does, leaving the germline J gene to fill in the end. This sequence joins TRBV18 and TRBJ2-1, with unresolved D. Trimming shortened V by 3 bases and J by 7 bases, and 7 bases separated the two germline ends. Germline values: CDR1 KGHSH, CDR2 LQKENI. CDR3 length: 12 amino acids. The CDR3: CASSPTRNEQFF. CDR3 bases read: TGTGCCAGCTCACCGACTCGGAATGAG.